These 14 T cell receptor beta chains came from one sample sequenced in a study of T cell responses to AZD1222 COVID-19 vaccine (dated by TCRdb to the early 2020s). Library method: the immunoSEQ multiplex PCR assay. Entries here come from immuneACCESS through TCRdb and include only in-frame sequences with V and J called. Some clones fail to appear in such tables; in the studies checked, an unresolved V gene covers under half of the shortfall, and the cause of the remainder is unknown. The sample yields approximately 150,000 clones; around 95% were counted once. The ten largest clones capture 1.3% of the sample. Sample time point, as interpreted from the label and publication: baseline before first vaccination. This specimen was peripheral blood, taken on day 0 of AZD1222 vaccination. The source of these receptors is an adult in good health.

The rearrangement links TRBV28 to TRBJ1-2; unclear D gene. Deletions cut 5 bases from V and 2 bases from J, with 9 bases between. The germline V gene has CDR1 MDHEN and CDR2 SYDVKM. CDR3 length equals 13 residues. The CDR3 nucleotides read TGTGCCAGCAGTCTCGCGGGAAACTATGGCTACACCTTC. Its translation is CASSLAGNYGYTF.

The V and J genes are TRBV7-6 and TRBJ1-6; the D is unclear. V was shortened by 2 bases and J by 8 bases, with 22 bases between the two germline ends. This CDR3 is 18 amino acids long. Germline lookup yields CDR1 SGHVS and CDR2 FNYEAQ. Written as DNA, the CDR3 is TGTGCCAGCAGCTTAATGTCGCTTCCGGGGATAGGTGATTCACCCCTCCACTTT. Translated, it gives CASSLMSLPGIGDSPLHF.

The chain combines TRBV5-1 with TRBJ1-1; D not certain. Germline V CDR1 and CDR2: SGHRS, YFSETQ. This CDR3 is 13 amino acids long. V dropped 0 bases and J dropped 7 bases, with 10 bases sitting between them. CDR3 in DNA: TGCGCCAGCAGCTTGGGAGTTTCAGGTGAAGCTTTCTTT. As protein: CASSLGVSGEAFF.

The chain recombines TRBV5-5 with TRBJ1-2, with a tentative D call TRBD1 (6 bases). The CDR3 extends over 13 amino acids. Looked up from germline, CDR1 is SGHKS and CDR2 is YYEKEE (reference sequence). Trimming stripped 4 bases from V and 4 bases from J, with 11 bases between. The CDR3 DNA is TGTGCCAGCAGCCTCACAGGGACCTATGGCTACACCTTC. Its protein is CASSLTGTYGYTF.

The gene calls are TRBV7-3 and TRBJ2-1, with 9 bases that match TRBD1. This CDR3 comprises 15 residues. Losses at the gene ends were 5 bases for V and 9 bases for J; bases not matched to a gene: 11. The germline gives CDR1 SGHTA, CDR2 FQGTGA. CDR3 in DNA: TGTGCCAGCAGCCGCAGGGACAGGGTAAAGGGTGAGCAGTTCTTC. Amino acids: CASSRRDRVKGEQFF.

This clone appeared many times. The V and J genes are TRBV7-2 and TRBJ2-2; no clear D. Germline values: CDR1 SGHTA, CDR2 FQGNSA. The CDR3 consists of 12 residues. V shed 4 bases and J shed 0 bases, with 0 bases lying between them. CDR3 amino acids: CASSSNTGELFF. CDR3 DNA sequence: TGTGCCAGCAGCTCGAACACCGGGGAGCTGTTTTTT.

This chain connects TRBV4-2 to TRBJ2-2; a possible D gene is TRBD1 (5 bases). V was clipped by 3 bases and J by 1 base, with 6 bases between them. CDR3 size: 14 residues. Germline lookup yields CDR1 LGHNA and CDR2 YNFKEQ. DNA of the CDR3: TGTGCCAGCAGCCAGACAGAGAACACCGGGGAGCTGTTTTTT. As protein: CASSQTENTGELFF.

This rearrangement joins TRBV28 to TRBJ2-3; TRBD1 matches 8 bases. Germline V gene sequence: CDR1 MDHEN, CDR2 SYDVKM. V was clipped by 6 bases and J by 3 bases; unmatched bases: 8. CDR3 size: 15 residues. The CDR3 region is CASRLIGQGTDTQYF. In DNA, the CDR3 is TGTGCCAGCAGACTGATCGGACAGGGAACAGATACGCAGTATTTT.

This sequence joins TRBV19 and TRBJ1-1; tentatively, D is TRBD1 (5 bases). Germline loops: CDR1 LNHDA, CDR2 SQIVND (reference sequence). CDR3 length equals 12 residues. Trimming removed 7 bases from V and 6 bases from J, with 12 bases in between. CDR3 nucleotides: TGTGCCAGTACGGGGGGTCGGGCTGAAGCTTTCTTT. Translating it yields CASTGGRAEAFF.

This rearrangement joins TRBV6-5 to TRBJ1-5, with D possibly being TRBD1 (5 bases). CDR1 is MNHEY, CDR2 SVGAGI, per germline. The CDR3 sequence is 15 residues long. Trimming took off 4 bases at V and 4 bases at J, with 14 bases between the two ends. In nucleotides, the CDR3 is TGTGCCAGCAGTTTGGTCTGGGACGGTAATCAGCCCCAGCATTTT. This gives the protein CASSLVWDGNQPQHF.

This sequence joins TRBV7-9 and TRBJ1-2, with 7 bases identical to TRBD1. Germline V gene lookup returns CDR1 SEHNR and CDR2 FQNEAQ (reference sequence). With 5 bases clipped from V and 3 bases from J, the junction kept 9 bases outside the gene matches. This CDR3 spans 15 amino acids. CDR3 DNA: TGTGCCAGCAGCCCCCCCGGGACAGTGGACTATGGCTACACCTTC. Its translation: CASSPPGTVDYGYTF.

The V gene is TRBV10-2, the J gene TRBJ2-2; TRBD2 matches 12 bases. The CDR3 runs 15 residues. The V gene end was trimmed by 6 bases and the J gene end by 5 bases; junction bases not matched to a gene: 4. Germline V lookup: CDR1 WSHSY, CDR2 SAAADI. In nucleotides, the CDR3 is TGCGCCAGCAGCGAGACTAGCGGGGGAACCGGGGAGCTGTTTTTT. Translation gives CASSETSGGTGELFF.

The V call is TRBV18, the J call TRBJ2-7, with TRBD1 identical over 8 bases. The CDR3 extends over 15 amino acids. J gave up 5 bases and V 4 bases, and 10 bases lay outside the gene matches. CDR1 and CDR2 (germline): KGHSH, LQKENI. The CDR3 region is CASSQSGTGVDEQYV. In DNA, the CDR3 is TGTGCCAGCTCACAATCCGGGACAGGCGTCGACGAGCAGTACGTC.

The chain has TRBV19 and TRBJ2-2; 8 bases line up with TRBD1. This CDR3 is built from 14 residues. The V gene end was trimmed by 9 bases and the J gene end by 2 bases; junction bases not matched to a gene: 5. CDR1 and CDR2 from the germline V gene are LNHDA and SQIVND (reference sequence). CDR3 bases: TGTGCCAGCAGTGACAGGGGTAACACCGGGGAGCTGTTTTTT. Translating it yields CASSDRGNTGELFF.